This entry concerns a single TCR beta chain. The antigen remains undetermined. TCRdb processed the reads anew with MiXCR; each CDR3 protein has one entry. The sample has approximately 140,000 distinct CDR3 sequences; 20% to 30% are singletons. The V end was cut by 1 base, the J end by 5 bases, with 11 bases between. Per germline, CDR1 MNHEY and CDR2 SVGAGI. This CDR3 spans 15 amino acids. The data originate from a study of T cell repertoires in cytomegalovirus infection. Study-wide background: Evidence of both CMV infection and a matching HLA type came from public TCR beta signatures. Study results and caveats: CMV-specific TCR beta clonotypes restricted by HLA-C dominated the ex vivo response.

This sequence was found in a human donor in good health (CMV status not recorded). Some clones in this sample may be carry-over from other donors' samples. The chain has TRBV6-5 and TRBJ2-2; D not certain. The sequenced material came from PBMCs, sequenced either directly or after in vitro stimulation (not recorded which). CDR3 in amino acids: CASSYFTTATGELFF. CDR3 DNA sequence: TGTGCCAGCAGTTACTTTACCACAGCTACCGGGGAGCTGTTTTTT.